A selection of T cell receptor beta chains follows, all from one sample in a study of T cell responses to AZD1222 COVID-19 vaccine. TCRdb's table, derived via immunoSEQ multiplex PCR, lists solely in-frame clones and lacks some. The sample consists of 150,000 to 200,000 clones, 70% to 90% of them appearing once. Sequenced material: peripheral blood, taken 28 days after the second AZD1222 dose. Every receptor here comes from an adult who received the AZD1222 COVID-19 vaccine. Both conserved end residues are part of each CDR3. D genes are given only for firm matches. Rows give clone size only sometimes, using once, few, many, or a class for an expanded clone.

CDR3 protein: CASTSTDTQYF; CDR3 DNA: TGTGCCAGCACCTCTACAGATACGCAGTATTTT; D gene: -; clone size: -; J gene: TRBJ2-3; V gene: TRBV5-4
CDR3 protein: CASSSKTTAPNTEAFF; CDR3 DNA: TGTGCCAGCAGCTCGAAAACGACAGCCCCGAACACTGAAGCTTTCTTT; D gene: -; clone size: -; J gene: TRBJ1-1; V gene: TRBV5-4
CDR3 protein: CASSLNSGAVHNEQFF; CDR3 DNA: TGTGCTAGCAGCTTAAATTCAGGGGCCGTCCACAATGAGCAGTTCTTC; D gene: -; clone size: -; J gene: TRBJ2-1; V gene: TRBV7-7
CDR3 protein: CASSLALAGGLEETQYF; CDR3 DNA: TGCGCCAGCAGCTTGGCCCTAGCGGGGGGGTTGGAAGAGACCCAGTACTTC; D gene: TRBD2; clone size: -; J gene: TRBJ2-5; V gene: TRBV5-1
CDR3 protein: CASSLAGTTNEKLFF; CDR3 DNA: TGTGCCAGCAGCTTAGCGGGGACTACTAATGAAAAACTGTTTTTT; D gene: -; clone size: -; J gene: TRBJ1-4; V gene: TRBV7-2
CDR3 protein: CASSARGESYEQYF; CDR3 DNA: TGTGCCAGCAGCGCCAGGGGCGAATCCTACGAGCAGTACTTC; D gene: -; clone size: -; J gene: TRBJ2-7; V gene: TRBV9
CDR3 protein: CASSQGLSTNSPLHF; CDR3 DNA: TGCGCCAGCAGCCAAGGGCTCAGCACGAATTCACCCCTCCACTTT; D gene: -; clone size: -; J gene: TRBJ1-6; V gene: TRBV4-1
CDR3 protein: CASSLYQTGTGYTF; CDR3 DNA: TGTGCCAGCAGTTTATATCAGACAGGGACTGGCTACACCTTC; D gene: TRBD1; clone size: -; J gene: TRBJ1-2; V gene: TRBV28
CDR3 protein: CASSQDGRAGYTF; CDR3 DNA: TGTGCCAGCAGCCAAGATGGCAGGGCCGGCTACACCTTC; D gene: -; clone size: -; J gene: TRBJ1-2; V gene: TRBV4-2
CDR3 protein: CASSIRGLNQPQHF; CDR3 DNA: TGTGCCAGTAGTATTCGAGGGCTCAATCAGCCCCAGCATTTT; D gene: -; clone size: -; J gene: TRBJ1-5; V gene: TRBV19
CDR3 protein: CASSARPERRLSYTGELFF; CDR3 DNA: TGTGCCAGCAGCGCACGACCCGAGCGCAGGTTGTCTTACACCGGGGAGCTGTTTTTT; D gene: -; clone size: -; J gene: TRBJ2-2; V gene: TRBV9
CDR3 protein: CASSQPGLAGVNEQFF; CDR3 DNA: TGTGCCAGCAGCCAACCGGGACTAGCGGGGGTGAATGAGCAGTTCTTC; D gene: TRBD2; clone size: -; J gene: TRBJ2-1; V gene: TRBV6-2/TRBV6-3
CDR3 protein: CASRGFNYGYTF; CDR3 DNA: TGTGCCAGCAGGGGGTTTAACTATGGCTACACCTTC; D gene: -; clone size: few; J gene: TRBJ1-2; V gene: TRBV27
CDR3 protein: CASSSTGELPGNTIYF; CDR3 DNA: TGTGCCAGCAGTTCTACAGGTGAATTGCCTGGAAACACCATATATTTT; D gene: -; clone size: -; J gene: TRBJ1-3; V gene: TRBV28